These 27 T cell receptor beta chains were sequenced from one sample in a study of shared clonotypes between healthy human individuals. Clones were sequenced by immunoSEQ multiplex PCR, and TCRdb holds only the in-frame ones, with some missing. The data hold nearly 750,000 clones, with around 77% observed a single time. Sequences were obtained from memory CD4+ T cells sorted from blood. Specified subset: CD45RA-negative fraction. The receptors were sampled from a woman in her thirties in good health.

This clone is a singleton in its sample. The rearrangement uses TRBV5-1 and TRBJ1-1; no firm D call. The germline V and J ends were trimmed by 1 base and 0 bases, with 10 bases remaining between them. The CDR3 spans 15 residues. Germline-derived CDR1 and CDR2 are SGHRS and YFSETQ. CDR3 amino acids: CASSLFFSVNTEAFF. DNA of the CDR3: TGCGCCAGCAGCTTGTTCTTTTCGGTGAACACTGAAGCTTTCTTT.

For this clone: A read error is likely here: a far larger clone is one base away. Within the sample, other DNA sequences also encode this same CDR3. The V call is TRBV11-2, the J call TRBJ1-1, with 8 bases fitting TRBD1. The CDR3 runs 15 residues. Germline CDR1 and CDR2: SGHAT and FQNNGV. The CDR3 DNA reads TGTGCCAGCAGTTTAGATGGGACAGGACGTTATGAAGCTTTCTTT. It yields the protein CASSLDGTGRYEAFF.

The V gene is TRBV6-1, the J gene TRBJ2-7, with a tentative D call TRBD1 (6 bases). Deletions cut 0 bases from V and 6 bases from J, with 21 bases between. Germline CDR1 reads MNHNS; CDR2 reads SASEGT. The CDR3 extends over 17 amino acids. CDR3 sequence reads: CASSEAVGFTGLSEQYF. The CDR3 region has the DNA TGTGCCAGCAGTGAAGCCGTGGGGTTTACAGGGCTAAGCGAGCAGTACTTC.

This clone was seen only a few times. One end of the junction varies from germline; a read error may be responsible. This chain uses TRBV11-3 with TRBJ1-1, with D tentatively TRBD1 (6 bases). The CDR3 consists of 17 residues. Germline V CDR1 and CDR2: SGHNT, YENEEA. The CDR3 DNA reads TGTGCCAGCAGCATAAGATTTTGCAGGGAAGGGGGATACTTGTGGGTCTTT. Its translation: CASSIRFCREGGYLWVF. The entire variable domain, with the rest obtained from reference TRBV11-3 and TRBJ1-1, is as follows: EAGVVQSPRYKIIEKKQPVAFWCNPISGHNTLYWYLQNLGQGPELLIRYENEEAVDDSQLPKDRFSAERLKGVDSTLKIQPAELGDSAVYLCASSIRFCREGGYLWVFGQGTRLTVV.

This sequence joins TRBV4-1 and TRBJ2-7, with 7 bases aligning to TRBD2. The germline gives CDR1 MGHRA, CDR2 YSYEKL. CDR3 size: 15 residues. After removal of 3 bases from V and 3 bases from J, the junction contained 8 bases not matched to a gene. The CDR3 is CASSHGHWGGYEQYF. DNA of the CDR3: TGCGCCAGCAGCCACGGACATTGGGGGGGCTACGAGCAGTACTTC.

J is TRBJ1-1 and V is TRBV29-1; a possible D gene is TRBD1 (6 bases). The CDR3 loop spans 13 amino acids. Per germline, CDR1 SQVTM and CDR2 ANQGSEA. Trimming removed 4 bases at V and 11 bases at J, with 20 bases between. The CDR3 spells CSVVRSEGGWAFF. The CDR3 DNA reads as TGCAGCGTTGTCCGGTCGGAGGGGGGATGGGCTTTCTTT.

CDR3 in amino acids: CASSLVWSEGGETQYF. Written as DNA, the CDR3 is TGTGCCAGCAGCTTAGTATGGTCGGAGGGGGGAGAGACCCAGTACTTC. The rearrangement joins TRBV7-2 to TRBJ2-5; the D call may be TRBD1 or TRBD2 (6 bases each). Germline assignment: CDR1 SGHTA and CDR2 FQGNSA. Trimming pared 1 base from V and 4 bases from J, leaving 16 bases between. CDR3 size: 16 residues. The full variable domain, with the rest looked up from reference TRBV7-2 and TRBJ2-5, is GAGVSQSPSNKVTEKGKDVELRCDPISGHTALYWYRQSLGQGLEFLIYFQGNSAPDKSGLPSDRFSAERTGGSVSTLTIQRTQQEDSAVYLCASSLVWSEGGETQYFGPGTRLLVL.

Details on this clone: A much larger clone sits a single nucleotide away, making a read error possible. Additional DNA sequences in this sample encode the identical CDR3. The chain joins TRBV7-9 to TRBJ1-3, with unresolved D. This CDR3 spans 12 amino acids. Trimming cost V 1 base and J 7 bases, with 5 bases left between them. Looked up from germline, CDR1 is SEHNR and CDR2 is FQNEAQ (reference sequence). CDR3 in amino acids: CASSLVGNTIYF. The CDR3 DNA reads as TGTGCCAGCAGCTTAGTTGGGAACACCATATATTTT.

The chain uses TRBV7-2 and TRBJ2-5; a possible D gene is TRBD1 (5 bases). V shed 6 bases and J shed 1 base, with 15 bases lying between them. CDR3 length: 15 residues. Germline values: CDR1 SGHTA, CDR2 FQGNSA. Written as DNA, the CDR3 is TGTGCCAGCAGGGCATCAGGGTGGCCCCAAGAGACCCAGTACTTC. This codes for CASRASGWPQETQYF.

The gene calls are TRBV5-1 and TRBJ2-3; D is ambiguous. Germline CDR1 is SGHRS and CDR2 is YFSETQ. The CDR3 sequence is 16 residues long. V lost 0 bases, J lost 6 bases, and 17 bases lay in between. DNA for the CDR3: TGCGCCAGCAGCTTGGTATTATCCGTGAGTATGGATACGCAGTATTTT. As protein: CASSLVLSVSMDTQYF.

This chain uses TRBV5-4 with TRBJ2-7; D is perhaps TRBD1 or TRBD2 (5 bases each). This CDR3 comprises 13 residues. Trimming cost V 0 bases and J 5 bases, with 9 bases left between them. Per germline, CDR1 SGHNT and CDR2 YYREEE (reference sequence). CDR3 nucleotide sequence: TGTGCCAGCAGCTTGGGGGGGATCAACGAGCAGTACTTC. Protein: CASSLGGINEQYF.

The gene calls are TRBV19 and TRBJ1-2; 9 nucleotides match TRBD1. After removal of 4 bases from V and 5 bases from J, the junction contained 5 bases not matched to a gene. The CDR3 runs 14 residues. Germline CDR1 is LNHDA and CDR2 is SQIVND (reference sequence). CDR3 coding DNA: TGTGCCAGTAGTAGGGGACAGGGCGGATATGGCTACACCTTC. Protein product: CASSRGQGGYGYTF. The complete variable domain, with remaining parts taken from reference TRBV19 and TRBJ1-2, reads DGGITQSPKYLFRKEGQNVTLSCEQNLNHDAMYWYRQDPGQGLRLIYYSQIVNDFQKGDIAEGYSVSREKKESFPLTVTSAQKNPTAFYLCASSRGQGGYGYTFGSGTRLTVV.

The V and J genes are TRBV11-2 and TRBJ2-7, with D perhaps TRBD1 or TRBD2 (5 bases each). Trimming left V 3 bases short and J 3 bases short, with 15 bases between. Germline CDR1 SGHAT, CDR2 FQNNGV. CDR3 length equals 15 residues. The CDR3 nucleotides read TGTGCCAGCAGCTTTTCCCCCGGGGCCCGCTACGAGCAGTACTTC. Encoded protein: CASSFSPGARYEQYF.

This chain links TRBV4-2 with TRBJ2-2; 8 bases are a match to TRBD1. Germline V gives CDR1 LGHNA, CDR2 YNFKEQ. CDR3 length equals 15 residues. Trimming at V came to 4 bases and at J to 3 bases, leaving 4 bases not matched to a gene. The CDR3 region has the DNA TGTGCCAGCAGCCCATCGGACAGGGACACCGGGGAGCTGTTTTTT. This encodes CASSPSDRDTGELFF.

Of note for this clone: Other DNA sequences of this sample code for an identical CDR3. Here the CDR3 DNA reads TGTGCCAGCTCGCTAGCGGGAGCGCGCACAGATACGCAGTATTTT. Its translation is CASSLAGARTDTQYF. The chain joins TRBV18 to TRBJ2-3; 10 bases match TRBD2. The CDR3 runs 15 residues. From germline, CDR1 is KGHSH and CDR2 LQKENI. Unmatched junction bases numbered 4, after V lost 6 bases and J lost 1 base.

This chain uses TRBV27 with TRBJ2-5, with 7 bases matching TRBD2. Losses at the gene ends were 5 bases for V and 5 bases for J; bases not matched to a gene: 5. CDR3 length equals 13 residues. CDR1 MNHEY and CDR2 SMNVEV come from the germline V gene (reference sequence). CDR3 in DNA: TGTGCCAGCAGTATGGTCGGGAGGGAGACCCAGTACTTC. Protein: CASSMVGRETQYF.

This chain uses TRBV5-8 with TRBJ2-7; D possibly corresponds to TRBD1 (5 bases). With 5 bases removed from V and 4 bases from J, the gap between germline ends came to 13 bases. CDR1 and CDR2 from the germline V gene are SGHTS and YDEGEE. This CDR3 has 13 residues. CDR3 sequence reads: CASSLGHSYEQYF. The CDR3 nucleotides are TGTGCCAGCAGTCTCGGACATTCTTACGAGCAGTACTTC.

CDR3 amino acids: CAISESLQYGYTF. The CDR3 coding sequence is TGTGCCATCAGTGAGTCGTTACAGTATGGCTACACCTTC. The chain is built from TRBV10-3 and TRBJ1-2, with D unclear. V was cut by 0 bases and J by 5 bases, with 7 bases left in between. CDR3 length equals 13 residues. Germline values: CDR1 ENHRY, CDR2 SYGVKD.

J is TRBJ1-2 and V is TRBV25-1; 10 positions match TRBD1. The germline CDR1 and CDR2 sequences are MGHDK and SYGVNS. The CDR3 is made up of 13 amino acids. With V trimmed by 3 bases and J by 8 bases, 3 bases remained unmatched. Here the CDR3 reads CASSEGQGKGYTF. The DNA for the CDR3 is TGTGCCAGCAGTGAGGGACAGGGGAAGGGCTACACCTTC.

In DNA, the CDR3 is TGTGCCAGCAGCTACCGGGCGGGACAGGGAATCCTGGGGGAAAAACTGTTTTTT. Its protein product is CASSYRAGQGILGEKLFF. This chain uses TRBV11-2 with TRBJ1-4; 9 bases align to TRBD1. Losses at the gene ends were 4 bases for V and 8 bases for J; bases not matched to a gene: 17. Per germline, CDR1 SGHAT and CDR2 FQNNGV. CDR3 length: 18 amino acids.

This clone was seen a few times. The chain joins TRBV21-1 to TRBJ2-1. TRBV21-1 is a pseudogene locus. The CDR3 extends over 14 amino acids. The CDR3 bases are TGTGCCAGCAGCAAACCCCGGGCATACAATGAGCAGTTCTTC. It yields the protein CASSKPRAYNEQFF.

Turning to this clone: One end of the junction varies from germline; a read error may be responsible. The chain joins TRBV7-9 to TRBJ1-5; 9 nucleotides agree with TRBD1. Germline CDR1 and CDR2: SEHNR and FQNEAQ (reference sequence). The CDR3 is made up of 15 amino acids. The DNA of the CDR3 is TGTGCCAGCAGCTTGGGACAGGGTGGCAAGCAGCCCCAGCATTTT. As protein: CASSLGQGGKQPQHF.

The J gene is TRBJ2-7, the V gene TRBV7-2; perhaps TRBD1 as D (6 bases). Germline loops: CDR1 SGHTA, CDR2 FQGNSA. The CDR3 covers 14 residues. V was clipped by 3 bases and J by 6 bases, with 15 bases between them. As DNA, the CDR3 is TGTGCCAGCAGCTTTGGGGGCGCGGTACGCGAGCAGTACTTC. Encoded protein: CASSFGGAVREQYF.

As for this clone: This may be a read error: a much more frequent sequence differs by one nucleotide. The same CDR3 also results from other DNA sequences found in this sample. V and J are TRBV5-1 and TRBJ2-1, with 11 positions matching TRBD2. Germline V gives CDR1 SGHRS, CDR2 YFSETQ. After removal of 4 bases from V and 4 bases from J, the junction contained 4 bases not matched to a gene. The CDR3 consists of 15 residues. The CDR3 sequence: CASSLGTSGYNEQFF. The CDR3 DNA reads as TGCGCCAGCAGCCTAGGGACTAGCGGATACAATGAGCAGTTCTTC.

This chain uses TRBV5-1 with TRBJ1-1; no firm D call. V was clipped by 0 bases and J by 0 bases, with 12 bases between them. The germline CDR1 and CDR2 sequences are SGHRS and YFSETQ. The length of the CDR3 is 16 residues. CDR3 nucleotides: TGCGCCAGCAGCTTGGAACAGCTTCACATGAACACTGAAGCTTTCTTT. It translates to CASSLEQLHMNTEAFF.

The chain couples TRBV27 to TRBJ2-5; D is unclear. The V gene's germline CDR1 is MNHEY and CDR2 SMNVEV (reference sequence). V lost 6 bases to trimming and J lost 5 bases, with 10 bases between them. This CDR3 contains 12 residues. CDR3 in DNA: TGTGCCAGCAGATCCTCGGGTGAGACCCAGTACTTC. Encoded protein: CASRSSGETQYF.

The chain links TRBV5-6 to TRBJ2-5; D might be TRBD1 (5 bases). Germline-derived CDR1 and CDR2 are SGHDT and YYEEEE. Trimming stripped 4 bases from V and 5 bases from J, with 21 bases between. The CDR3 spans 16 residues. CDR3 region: CASSGLISGLAETQYF. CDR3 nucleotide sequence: TGTGCCAGCAGCGGCCTAATCTCAGGGTTGGCGGAGACCCAGTACTTC.